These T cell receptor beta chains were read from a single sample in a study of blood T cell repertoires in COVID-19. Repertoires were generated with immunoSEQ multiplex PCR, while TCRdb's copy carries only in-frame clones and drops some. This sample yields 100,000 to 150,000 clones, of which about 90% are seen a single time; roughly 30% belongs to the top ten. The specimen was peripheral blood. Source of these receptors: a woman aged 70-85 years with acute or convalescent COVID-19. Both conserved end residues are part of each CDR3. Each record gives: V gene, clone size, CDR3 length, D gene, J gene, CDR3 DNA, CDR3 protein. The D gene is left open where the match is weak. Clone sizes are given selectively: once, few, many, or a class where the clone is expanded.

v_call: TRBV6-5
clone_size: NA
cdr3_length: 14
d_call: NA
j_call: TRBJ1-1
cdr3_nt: TGTGCCAGCAGGGCACAGGGTGGGTCCACTGAAGCTTTCTTT
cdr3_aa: CASRAQGGSTEAFF

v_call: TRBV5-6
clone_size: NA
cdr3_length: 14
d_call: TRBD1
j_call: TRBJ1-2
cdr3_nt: TGTGCCAGCAGCATGGGGACAGCCGTCTATGGCTACACCTTC
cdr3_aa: CASSMGTAVYGYTF

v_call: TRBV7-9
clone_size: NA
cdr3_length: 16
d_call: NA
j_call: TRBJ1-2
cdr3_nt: TGTGCCAGCAGCTTAGTTCTGGGGGCGCGAGGATATGGCTACACCTTC
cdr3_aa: CASSLVLGARGYGYTF

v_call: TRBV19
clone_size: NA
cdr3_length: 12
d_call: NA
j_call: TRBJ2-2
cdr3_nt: TGTGCCGGAAGGACAGTCTACGGGGAGCTGTTTTTT
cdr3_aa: CAGRTVYGELFF

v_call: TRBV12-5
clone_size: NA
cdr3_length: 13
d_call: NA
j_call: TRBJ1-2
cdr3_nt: TGTGCTAGTGGTTCTCTAGAGTTTTATGGCTACACCTTC
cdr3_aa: CASGSLEFYGYTF

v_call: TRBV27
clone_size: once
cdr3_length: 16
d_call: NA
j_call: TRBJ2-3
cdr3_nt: TGTGCCAGCAGTCCCCGCGGGGTCCGGGGCACAGATACGCAGTATTTT
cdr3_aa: CASSPRGVRGTDTQYF

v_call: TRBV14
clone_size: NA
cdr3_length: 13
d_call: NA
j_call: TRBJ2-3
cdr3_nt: TGTGCCAGCAGCCAAGGGGCCGAACAATCGCAGTATTTT
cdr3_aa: CASSQGAEQSQYF

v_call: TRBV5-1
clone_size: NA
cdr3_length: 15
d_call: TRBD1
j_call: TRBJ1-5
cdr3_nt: TGCGCCAGCAGCTTGAATGGACAGGGCTATCAGCCCCAGCATTTT
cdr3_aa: CASSLNGQGYQPQHF

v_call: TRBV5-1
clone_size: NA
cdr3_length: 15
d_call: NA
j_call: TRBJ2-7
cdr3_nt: TGCGCCAGCAGCTTGGGCGGCGGGGTATCCTACGAGCAGTACTTC
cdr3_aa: CASSLGGGVSYEQYF

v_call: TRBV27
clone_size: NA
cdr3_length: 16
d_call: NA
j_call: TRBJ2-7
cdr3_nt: TGTGCCAGCAGTTCGCAACCGGGACTGGAAGGCTACGAGCAGTACTTC
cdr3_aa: CASSSQPGLEGYEQYF

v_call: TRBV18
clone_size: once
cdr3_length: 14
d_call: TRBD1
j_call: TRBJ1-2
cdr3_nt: TGTGCCAGCTCACCAGGACAGGGGGTGGATGGCTACACCTTC
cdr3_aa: CASSPGQGVDGYTF

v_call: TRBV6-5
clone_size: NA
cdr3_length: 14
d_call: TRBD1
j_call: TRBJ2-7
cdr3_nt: TGTGCCAGCAGACAGACAGGGTGGCCCAACGAGCAGTACTTC
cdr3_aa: CASRQTGWPNEQYF

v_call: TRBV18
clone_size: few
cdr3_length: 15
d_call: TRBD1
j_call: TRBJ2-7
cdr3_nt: TGTGCCAGCTCCCAGGAGGGACAGGGAGTTTACGAGCAGTACTTC
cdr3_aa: CASSQEGQGVYEQYF

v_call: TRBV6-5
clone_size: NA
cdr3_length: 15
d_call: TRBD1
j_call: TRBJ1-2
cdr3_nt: TGTGCCAGCAGAGCGGACAGGGAGGCCAACTATGGCTACACCTTC
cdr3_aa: CASRADREANYGYTF

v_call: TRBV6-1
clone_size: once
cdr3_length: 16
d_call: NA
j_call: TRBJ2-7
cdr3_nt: TGTGCCAGCAGTGTCATCGTTGGGGCTGGAAGCTACGAGCAGTACTTC
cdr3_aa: CASSVIVGAGSYEQYF

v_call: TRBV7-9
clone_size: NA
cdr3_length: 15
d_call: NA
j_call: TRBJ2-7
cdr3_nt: TGTGCCAGCAGCTTCACTACGGACAGAACCTACGAGCAGTACTTC
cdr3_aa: CASSFTTDRTYEQYF

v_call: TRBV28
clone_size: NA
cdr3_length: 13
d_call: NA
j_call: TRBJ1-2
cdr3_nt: TGTGCCATCGCGATTACGGACAGTATTGGCTACACCTTC
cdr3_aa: CAIAITDSIGYTF

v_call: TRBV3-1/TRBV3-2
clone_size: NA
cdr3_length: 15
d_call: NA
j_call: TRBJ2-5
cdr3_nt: TGTGCCAGCAGCCAAAAGGGACTTATACAAGAGACCCAGTACTTC
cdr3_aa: CASSQKGLIQETQYF

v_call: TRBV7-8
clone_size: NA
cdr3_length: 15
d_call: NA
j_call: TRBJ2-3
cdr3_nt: TGTGCCAGCAGCTTAGTTCCTAGTCCCACAGATACGCAGTATTTT
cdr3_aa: CASSLVPSPTDTQYF

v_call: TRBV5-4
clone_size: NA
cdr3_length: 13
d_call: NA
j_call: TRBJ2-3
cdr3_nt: TGTGCCAGCAGCTCCCTCCCCCTGGATACGCAGTATTTT
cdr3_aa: CASSSLPLDTQYF

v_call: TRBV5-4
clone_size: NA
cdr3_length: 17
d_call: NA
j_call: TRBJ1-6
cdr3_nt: TGTGCCACCCGGGGGGCAGGCACCAACTCCTATAATTCACCCCTCCACTTT
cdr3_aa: CATRGAGTNSYNSPLHF

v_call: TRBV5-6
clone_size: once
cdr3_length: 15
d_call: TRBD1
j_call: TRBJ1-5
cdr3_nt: TGTGCCAGCAGCTCAAACCGGGACAGTTATCAGCCCCAGCATTTT
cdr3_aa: CASSSNRDSYQPQHF

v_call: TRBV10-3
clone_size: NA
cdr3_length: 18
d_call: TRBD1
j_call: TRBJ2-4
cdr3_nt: TGTGCCATCAGTGAGTCAGGGCAGGGGGCGATAGCCAAAAACATTCAGTACTTC
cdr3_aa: CAISESGQGAIAKNIQYF

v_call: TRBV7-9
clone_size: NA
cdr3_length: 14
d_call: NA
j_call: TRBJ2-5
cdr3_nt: TGTGCCAGCAGCTTAGGACTAGTCTGGGAGACCCAGTACTTC
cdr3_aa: CASSLGLVWETQYF

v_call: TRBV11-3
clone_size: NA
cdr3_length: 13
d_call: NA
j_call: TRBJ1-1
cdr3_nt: TGTGCCAGCAGCTTGGACACGAACACTGAAGCTTTCTTT
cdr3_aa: CASSLDTNTEAFF

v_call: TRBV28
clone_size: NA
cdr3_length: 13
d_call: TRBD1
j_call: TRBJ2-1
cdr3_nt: TGTGCCAGCACCACGGACAGGTACAATGAGCAGTTCTTC
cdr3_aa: CASTTDRYNEQFF

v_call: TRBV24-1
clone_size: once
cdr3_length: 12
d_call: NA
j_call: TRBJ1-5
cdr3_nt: TGTGCCCCGGGGCAGGGAGGCCAGCCCCAGCATTTT
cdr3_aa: CAPGQGGQPQHF

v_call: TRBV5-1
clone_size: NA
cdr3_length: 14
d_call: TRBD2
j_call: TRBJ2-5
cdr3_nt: TGCGCCAGCACCCGCGGGGGGCCGCAAGAGACCCAGTACTTC
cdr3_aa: CASTRGGPQETQYF

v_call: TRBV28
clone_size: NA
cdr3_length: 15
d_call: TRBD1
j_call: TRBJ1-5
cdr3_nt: TGTGCCAGCAGTTCGACAGGGGGTGGCAATCAGCCCCAGCATTTT
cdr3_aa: CASSSTGGGNQPQHF

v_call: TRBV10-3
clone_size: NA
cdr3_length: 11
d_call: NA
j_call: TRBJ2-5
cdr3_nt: TGTGCCACAGCAGGGAAAGAGACCCAGTACTTC
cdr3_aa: CATAGKETQYF

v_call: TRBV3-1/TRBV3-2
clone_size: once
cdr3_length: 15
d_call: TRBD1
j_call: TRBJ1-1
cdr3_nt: TGTGCCAGCAGCCCCCGGGACAGGGGTCACACTGAAGCTTTCTTT
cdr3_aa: CASSPRDRGHTEAFF

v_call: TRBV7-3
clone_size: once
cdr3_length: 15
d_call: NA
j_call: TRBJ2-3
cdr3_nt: TGTGCCAGCAGCAACCTAGCCGGCGGAGGAGCGACGCAGTATTTT
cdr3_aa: CASSNLAGGGATQYF

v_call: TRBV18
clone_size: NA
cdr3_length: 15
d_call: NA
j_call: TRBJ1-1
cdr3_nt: TGTGCCAGCTCACCTGTTCCGGGAACGGGCACTGAAGCTTTCTTT
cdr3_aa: CASSPVPGTGTEAFF

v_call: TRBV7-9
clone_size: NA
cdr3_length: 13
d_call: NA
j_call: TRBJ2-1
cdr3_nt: TGTGCCAGCAGCCTATTAGTTGATAATGAGCAGTTCTTC
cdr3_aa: CASSLLVDNEQFF

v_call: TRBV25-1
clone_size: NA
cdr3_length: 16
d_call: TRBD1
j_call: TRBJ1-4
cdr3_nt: TGTGCCAGCAGTGAAGGTATCGGGACAGTTAATGAAAAACTGTTTTTT
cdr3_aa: CASSEGIGTVNEKLFF

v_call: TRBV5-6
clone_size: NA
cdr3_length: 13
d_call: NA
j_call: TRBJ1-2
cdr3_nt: TGTGCCAGCAGGCCTAGGGGCGAATATGGCTACACCTTC
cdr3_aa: CASRPRGEYGYTF

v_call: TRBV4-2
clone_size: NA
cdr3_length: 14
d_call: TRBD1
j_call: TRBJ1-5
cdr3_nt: TGTGCCAGCAGCCCTGACAGGGCACCTCAGCCCCAGCATTTT
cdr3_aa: CASSPDRAPQPQHF

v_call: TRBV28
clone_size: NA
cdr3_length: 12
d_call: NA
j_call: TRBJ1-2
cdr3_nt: TGTGCCAGCAGTGTCGTCAGGGATGGCTACACCTTC
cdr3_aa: CASSVVRDGYTF

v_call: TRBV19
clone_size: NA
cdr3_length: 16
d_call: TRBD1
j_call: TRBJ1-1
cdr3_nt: TGTGCCAGTAGGCACTCTTCGACAGGGGAAAACACTGAAGCTTTCTTT
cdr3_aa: CASRHSSTGENTEAFF

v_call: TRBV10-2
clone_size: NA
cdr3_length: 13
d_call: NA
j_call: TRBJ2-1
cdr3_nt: TGCGCCAGCAGATGGGGAGCAGACAATGAGCAGTTCTTC
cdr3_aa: CASRWGADNEQFF

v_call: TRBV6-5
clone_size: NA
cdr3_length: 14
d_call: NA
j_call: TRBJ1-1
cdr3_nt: TGTGCCAGCCGTTCTTCCTACAGGGACACTGAAGCTTTCTTT
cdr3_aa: CASRSSYRDTEAFF

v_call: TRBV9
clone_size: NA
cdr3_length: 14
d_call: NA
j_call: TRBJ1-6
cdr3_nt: TGTGCCAGCAGTGGCAGCTCCTATAATTCACCCCTCCACTTT
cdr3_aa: CASSGSSYNSPLHF

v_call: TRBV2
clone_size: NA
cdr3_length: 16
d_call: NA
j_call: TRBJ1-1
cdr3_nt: TGTGCCAGCAGTGACCTGGTTGAACAGAAGAACACTGAAGCTTTCTTT
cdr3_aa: CASSDLVEQKNTEAFF